These 13 T cell receptor beta chains share one sample of origin, sequenced in a study of blood T cell repertoires in COVID-19. Generated by immunoSEQ multiplex PCR, the TCRdb table keeps only in-frame clones and is missing some. The sample lists some 210,000 clones; about 84% were seen once. Material: PBMCs or T cells enriched from blood (not recorded which). The source of these receptors is a man aged 25-45 years with acute COVID-19.

The J gene is TRBJ2-5, the V gene TRBV5-4; D is possibly TRBD1 (6 bases). This CDR3 is built from 16 residues. Deletions cut 0 bases from V and 5 bases from J, with 17 bases between. Per the germline V gene, CDR1 is SGHNT and CDR2 is YYREEE (reference sequence). CDR3 coding DNA: TGTGCCAGCAGCTTGGGTCGCACAGGGACAAGGGAGACCCAGTACTTC. Protein: CASSLGRTGTRETQYF.

The table lists this clone with a few counts. This chain joins TRBV18 and TRBJ1-6; 7 bases match TRBD1. Germline V lookup: CDR1 KGHSH, CDR2 LQKENI. Trimming removed 3 bases from V and 10 bases from J; junction bases left unmatched: 9. The CDR3 runs 15 residues. This chain's CDR3 is CASSPWDSPGSPLHF. Written as DNA, the CDR3 is TGTGCCAGCTCACCCTGGGACAGTCCGGGGTCACCCCTCCACTTT.

The rearrangement links TRBV13 to TRBJ2-3, with D possibly being TRBD1 (6 bases). The ends were cut back, 1 base at V and 0 bases at J, with 11 bases in the middle. The CDR3 covers 16 residues. The germline V gene encodes CDR1 PRHDT and CDR2 FYEKMQ (reference sequence). The chain's CDR3 is CASSLVAGASTDTQYF. The DNA of the CDR3 is TGTGCCAGCAGCTTAGTAGCAGGGGCTAGCACAGATACGCAGTATTTT.

A note on this clone: This CDR3 is also generated by other DNA sequences in the sample. The CDR3 region has the DNA TGCGCCAGCAGCGCTGGCGGTCAGACTGCAACTAATGAAAAACTGTTTTTT. Protein: CASSAGGQTATNEKLFF. The chain joins TRBV5-1 to TRBJ1-4, with no clear D. Trimming pared 4 bases from V and 0 bases from J, leaving 16 bases between. This CDR3 region has 17 residues. CDR1 and CDR2 (germline): SGHRS, YFSETQ.

CDR3 coding DNA: TGTGCCAGCAGCCAGAGCCTGGGGGGGGACTACACCTTC. This sequence encodes CASSQSLGGDYTF. The V call is TRBV3-1 (or the pseudogene TRBV3-2), the J call TRBJ1-2, with D perhaps matching TRBD1 (5 bases). V dropped 3 bases and J dropped 10 bases, with 15 bases sitting between them. CDR3 length: 13 amino acids. Germline V gene data show CDR1 as LGHDT and CDR2 as YNNKEL (reference sequence).

In this sample, this clone turned up once. The chain couples TRBV6-5 to TRBJ2-7; 9 nucleotides match TRBD1. Germline V gives CDR1 MNHEY, CDR2 SVGAGI. The CDR3 has 15 residues. V shed 0 bases, J shed 2 bases, and the junction held 2 bases outside the gene matches. This chain's CDR3 is CASSYSTGGPYEQYF. CDR3 nucleotides: TGTGCCAGCAGTTACTCAACAGGGGGCCCCTACGAGCAGTACTTC.

The rearrangement links TRBV3-1 (or the pseudogene TRBV3-2) to TRBJ2-7; D ambiguous. The length of the CDR3 is 15 residues. The germline V gene has CDR1 LGHDT and CDR2 YNNKEL (reference sequence). The V end was cut by 2 bases, the J end by 0 bases, with 11 bases between. The CDR3 reads CASSQSAFSSYEQYF. The DNA for the CDR3 is TGTGCCAGCAGCCAAAGCGCATTCTCCTCCTACGAGCAGTACTTC.

This clone was detected only a few times. This chain uses TRBV18 with TRBJ2-7, with 7 bases matching TRBD1. Trimming took 4 bases from V and 3 from J; bases not matched to a gene: 3. The CDR3 extends over 13 amino acids. CDR1 is KGHSH, CDR2 LQKENI, per germline. The CDR3 loop reads CASSRQGSYEQYF. The CDR3 nucleotides are TGTGCCAGCTCACGACAGGGTAGCTACGAGCAGTACTTC.

Written as DNA, the CDR3 is TGTGCCAGCAGCCCCCGGGTCTACAATGAGCAGTTCTTC. Encoded protein: CASSPRVYNEQFF. The J gene is TRBJ2-1, the V gene TRBV6-6; no clear D gene. Deletions cut 6 bases from V and 3 bases from J, with 9 bases between. The germline gives CDR1 MNHNY, CDR2 SVGAGI (reference sequence). The length of the CDR3 is 13 residues.

The chain joins TRBV28 to TRBJ1-1; D gene ambiguous. Germline loops: CDR1 MDHEN, CDR2 SYDVKM. The CDR3 has 13 amino acids. V gave up 3 bases and J gave up 0 bases, with 5 bases separating them. CDR3 in amino acids: CASSFRLNTEAFF. CDR3 nucleotides: TGTGCCAGCAGTTTCAGATTGAACACTGAAGCTTTCTTT.

This clone was counted a few times. The rearrangement uses TRBV5-1 and TRBJ2-7; 8 bases fit TRBD1. J lost 4 bases, V lost 6 bases, and 12 bases had no gene match. The germline V gene encodes CDR1 SGHRS and CDR2 YFSETQ. The CDR3 extends over 15 amino acids. The CDR3 reads CASTAQGAPRYEQYF. The CDR3 nucleotides read TGCGCCAGCACCGCCCAGGGGGCTCCCCGATACGAGCAGTACTTC.

V is TRBV5-6 and J is TRBJ2-1, with D maybe TRBD2 (6 bases). V shed 4 bases and J shed 8 bases, with 10 bases lying between them. CDR1 is SGHDT, CDR2 YYEEEE, per germline. The CDR3 consists of 12 residues. The CDR3 nucleotides are TGTGCCAGCAGCCGCGCGGGGTATGAGCAGTTCTTC. This encodes CASSRAGYEQFF.

J is TRBJ1-4 and V is TRBV14; D possibly corresponds to TRBD1 (5 bases). V was cut by 4 bases and J by 4 bases, with 7 bases left in between. Germline V lookup: CDR1 SGHDN, CDR2 FVKESK. This CDR3 has 13 residues. CDR3 sequence (DNA): TGTGCCAGCAGCCGGGACTTTAATGAAAAACTGTTTTTT. Amino acid sequence: CASSRDFNEKLFF.